Listed below are T cell receptor beta chains from one sample, sequenced in a study of CD8 T cells in Susac syndrome. TCRdb reprocessed the immunoSEQ multiplex PCR reads via MiXCR and lists one record per CDR3 protein. The sample includes 400,000 or so distinct CDR3 sequences, about 85% of them seen just once. The sample was CD8+ T cells from PBMCs. These receptors originate from a human donor with multiple sclerosis. Both conserved end residues are part of each CDR3. The order of the fields is J gene, D gene, V gene, CDR3 length, CDR3 protein. D genes are given only for firm matches.

TRBJ2-1 TRBD2 TRBV27 15 CASRGVAGGANEQFF
TRBJ2-1 TRBD2 TRBV9 14 CASSLRLAWDEQFF
TRBJ1-1 NA TRBV4-1 13 CASWDGGKPEAFF
TRBJ1-1 TRBD1 TRBV10-3 16 CAISESIQGDFTEAFF
TRBJ2-1 TRBD2 TRBV29-1 20 CSVEDFGLAGGQVIYNEQFF
TRBJ2-1 NA TRBV6-1 16 CASSRGLQGRFNEQFF
TRBJ1-1 TRBD1 TRBV6-1 14 CASSEENRGTEAFF
TRBJ1-1 NA TRBV30 13 CAWTLGYGTEAFF
TRBJ2-2 NA TRBV6-5 14 CASSYGHPTGELFF
TRBJ2-1 NA TRBV6-5 14 CASSYFSGGDEQFF
TRBJ2-7 NA TRBV27 15 CASSSTINYSYEQYF
TRBJ2-3 TRBD1 TRBV12-3/TRBV12-4 15 CASSPQGAEADTQYF
TRBJ1-1 NA TRBV5-4 13 CASSFEKESQAFF
TRBJ2-3 NA TRBV6-2/TRBV6-3 15 CASSYEGDGTDTQYF
TRBJ2-3 NA TRBV9 15 CASSALGYSTDTQYF
TRBJ2-7 TRBD2 TRBV5-6 17 CASSLAYGREGPYEQYF
TRBJ2-7 NA TRBV5-1 13 CASSQQGPYEQYF
TRBJ2-7 NA TRBV10-2 11 CASSEGNEQYF
TRBJ2-1 TRBD1 TRBV28 19 CASIPSADRSPEMNNEQFF
TRBJ2-5 NA TRBV29-1 14 CSVCSTGLEETQYF
TRBJ2-1 NA TRBV28 13 CASSHSTYNEQFF
TRBJ1-1 TRBD1 TRBV4-1 15 CASSQEFQGAAEAFF
TRBJ1-5 NA TRBV19 13 CASSIDPGQPQHF
TRBJ1-1 NA TRBV27 14 CASSLEGARGEAFF
TRBJ1-1 NA TRBV27 14 CASRLLGVDTEAFF
TRBJ1-6 TRBD1 TRBV9 15 CASSVGTGNNSPLHF
TRBJ1-2 NA TRBV7-9 13 CASSPTAVHGYTF
TRBJ2-7 NA TRBV27 15 CASSSPDTSVYEQYF
TRBJ1-4 NA TRBV4-1 14 CASSHRQAAEKLFF
TRBJ2-1 NA TRBV19 14 CASSNPGGDNEQFF
TRBJ1-1 NA TRBV30 17 CAWSSARGEPDPTEAFF
TRBJ1-2 TRBD1 TRBV5-4 14 CASSRLGGNYGCTF
TRBJ1-1 NA TRBV19 15 CASSIAGLPNTEAFF
TRBJ1-4 TRBD1 TRBV12-3/TRBV12-4 15 CASSSSTGGIEKLFF
TRBJ1-5 NA TRBV27 13 CASSPEGNQPQHF
TRBJ2-7 NA TRBV4-1 14 CASSQIGVTYEQYF
TRBJ2-1 TRBD2 TRBV11-1 20 CASSLWFFSGGFPPYNEQFF
TRBJ2-1 TRBD1 TRBV18 15 CASSPGTGGRNEQFF
TRBJ1-4 NA TRBV12-3/TRBV12-4 15 CASSLRGSTNEKLFF
TRBJ2-1 NA TRBV21-1 13 CASSKEGSAEQFF
TRBJ1-3 NA TRBV12-3/TRBV12-4 17 CASSLAQGALSGNTIYF
TRBJ2-1 NA TRBV5-1 15 CASSLEAPIGGEQFF
TRBJ2-5 TRBD1 TRBV5-6 15 CASSLATGGFETQYF
TRBJ1-3 TRBD1 TRBV4-1 16 CASQGGEPLSGNTIYF
TRBJ2-1 NA TRBV4-1 16 CASSFGHSDGYNEQFF
TRBJ1-5 TRBD1 TRBV20-1 14 CSASDREYHQPQHF
TRBJ2-5 TRBD1 TRBV27 14 CASTSTGGSETQYF
TRBJ1-2 NA TRBV12-3/TRBV12-4 15 CASSLIGGENYGYTF
TRBJ2-3 TRBD2 TRBV6-2/TRBV6-3 19 CASSYPTSGGQPSTDTQYF
TRBJ2-1 NA TRBV25-1 14 CASSDQGLGNEQFF